These T cell receptor beta chains were read from a single sample in a study of cytomegalovirus exposure and HLA in healthy donors. TCRdb keeps only in-frame clones here, not all; method: immunoSEQ multiplex PCR. The data contain 150,000 to 200,000 clones, roughly three quarters of them seen just once; the ten biggest clones take up roughly 1.5%. Sequencing used PBMCs. All receptors come from a woman aged 50 to 60 in good health and CMV-seronegative. Both conserved end residues are part of each CDR3. A D gene is named only where the DNA matches it firmly. Some rows mark clone size as missing; the rest say once, few, many or name a class of expanded clone.

CDR3nt: TGTGCCAGCAGCTTCCAGGGGGCGGGAGAGACCCAGTACTTC
CDR3aa: CASSFQGAGETQYF
j_gene: TRBJ2-5
abundance: NA
v_gene: TRBV7-2
d_gene: TRBD1

CDR3nt: TGTGCCAGCAGCTGGACAGATACCAACTCCTACGAGCAGTACTTC
CDR3aa: CASSWTDTNSYEQYF
j_gene: TRBJ2-7
abundance: NA
v_gene: TRBV7-8
d_gene: NA

CDR3nt: TGTGCCAGCAGTCGCGGGCCTGACCCCTACAATGAGCAGTTCTTC
CDR3aa: CASSRGPDPYNEQFF
j_gene: TRBJ2-1
abundance: few
v_gene: TRBV6-6
d_gene: NA

CDR3nt: TGCGCCAGCAGCCAAGACAGGGGTTCCTACGAGCAGTACTTC
CDR3aa: CASSQDRGSYEQYF
j_gene: TRBJ2-7
abundance: NA
v_gene: TRBV4-3
d_gene: NA

CDR3nt: TGCGCCAGCAGCCAGAGAGCCCGGGACAGGGGGTTCTATGGCTACACCTTC
CDR3aa: CASSQRARDRGFYGYTF
j_gene: TRBJ1-2
abundance: NA
v_gene: TRBV4-3
d_gene: TRBD1

CDR3nt: TGTGCCAGCAGTGCGGTGAACACTGAAGCTTTCTTT
CDR3aa: CASSAVNTEAFF
j_gene: TRBJ1-1
abundance: NA
v_gene: TRBV6-1
d_gene: NA

CDR3nt: TGCGCCAGCAGCCAAGAAACTCTAGCGGGAGATGCAGATACGCAGTATTTT
CDR3aa: CASSQETLAGDADTQYF
j_gene: TRBJ2-3
abundance: NA
v_gene: TRBV4-3
d_gene: TRBD2

CDR3nt: TGTGCCAGCAGCGCCACGGGACAGGGAATAACGGGAACTGGAAACACCATATATTTT
CDR3aa: CASSATGQGITGTGNTIYF
j_gene: TRBJ1-3
abundance: NA
v_gene: TRBV9
d_gene: TRBD1

CDR3nt: TGCGCCAGCAGCCAAGATAGGGGCGGGAAGGGCACCGGGGAGCTGTTTTTT
CDR3aa: CASSQDRGGKGTGELFF
j_gene: TRBJ2-2
abundance: NA
v_gene: TRBV4-1
d_gene: NA

CDR3nt: TGTGCCAGCAGTGAAGCGGACAGGGTAGGTGGCTACACCTTC
CDR3aa: CASSEADRVGGYTF
j_gene: TRBJ1-2
abundance: NA
v_gene: TRBV2
d_gene: TRBD1

CDR3nt: TGTGCCAGCAGCCTAGTGGACACAGGGAACTATGGCTACACCTTC
CDR3aa: CASSLVDTGNYGYTF
j_gene: TRBJ1-2
abundance: NA
v_gene: TRBV7-2
d_gene: NA

CDR3nt: TGTGCCAGCAGTTTAGCGGGGGCCTTCACTGAAGCTTTCTTT
CDR3aa: CASSLAGAFTEAFF
j_gene: TRBJ1-1
abundance: NA
v_gene: TRBV27
d_gene: NA

CDR3nt: TGTGCCAGCAGCCCCGATCCCGGGACAGGGATCCACGAGCAGTACTTC
CDR3aa: CASSPDPGTGIHEQYF
j_gene: TRBJ2-7
abundance: NA
v_gene: TRBV5-5
d_gene: TRBD1

CDR3nt: TGTGCCAGCAGCCCAACAGGGGACACCGGGGAGCTGTTTTTT
CDR3aa: CASSPTGDTGELFF
j_gene: TRBJ2-2
abundance: NA
v_gene: TRBV7-9
d_gene: TRBD1

CDR3nt: TGTGCCAGCAGATCCGGGACTCCTGGTTACGGTGAGCAGTTCTTC
CDR3aa: CASRSGTPGYGEQFF
j_gene: TRBJ2-1
abundance: NA
v_gene: TRBV7-2
d_gene: NA